This TCR beta chain is drawn from a study of post-analysis software for immune sequencing data. For the study at large: Relapsing-remitting, secondary progressive and progressive-relapsing forms of multiple sclerosis all featured among disease courses.

The CDR3 consists of 18 residues. Trimming removed 1 base at V and 0 bases at J, with 15 bases between. Findings and caveats of the study: Higher frequency in patients than in controls was seen for several TRBV segments, with TRBV5-6, TRBV5-1 and TRBV20-1 among them. Diversity measured as normalized Chao1 was significantly lower in multiple sclerosis patients than in controls. Samples from one preparation batch, clustered by F measure, grouped strongly together.

The authors incorporated unique molecular identifiers into the TCR beta cDNA libraries. Each batch of roughly 0.9 to 11 million T cells produced approximately 470,000 cDNA molecules. TCRdb re-called the PCR reads through MiXCR, storing one row per CDR3 protein. Here the sample spans 800,000 to 950,000 distinct CDR3 sequences, roughly half being singletons. This clonotype was observed once. Its antigen remains unknown. The rearrangement joins TRBV12-3 or TRBV12-4 to TRBJ1-4; D is undetermined. This clonotype was sampled from a girl aged 5 to 17 with multiple sclerosis. Input material: blood. CDR3 sequence (DNA): TGTGCCAGCAGTTTAGGCCTCGTGGCAGCCGCAACTAATGAAAAACTGTTTTTT. Translating gives CASSLGLVAAATNEKLFF.